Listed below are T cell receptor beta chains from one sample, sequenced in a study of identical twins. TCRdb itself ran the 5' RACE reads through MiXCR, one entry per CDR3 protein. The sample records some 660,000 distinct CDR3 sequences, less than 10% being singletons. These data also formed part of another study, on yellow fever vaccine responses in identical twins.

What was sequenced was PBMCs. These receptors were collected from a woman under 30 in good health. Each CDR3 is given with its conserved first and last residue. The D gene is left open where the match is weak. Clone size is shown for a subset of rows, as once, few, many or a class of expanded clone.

CASSVGMNTGELFF TGTGCCAGCAGCGTAGGCATGAACACCGGGGAGCTGTTTTTT NA TRBV9 few TRBJ2-2
CASSPTVLVSYEQYF TGTGCCAGCTCGCCCACGGTTTTGGTGTCCTACGAGCAGTACTTC NA TRBV5-6 few TRBJ2-7
CASSTGLATNTGELFF TGCGCCAGCAGCACGGGACTAGCGACGAACACCGGGGAGCTGTTTTTT TRBD2 TRBV5-1 many TRBJ2-2
CASSPRTDAEKLFF TGTGCCAGCAGCCCCAGGACAGACGCTGAAAAACTGTTTTTT NA TRBV4-2 NA TRBJ1-4
CASSIRASGGKTDTQYF TGTGCCAGTAGTATAAGGGCTAGCGGGGGAAAAACAGATACGCAGTATTTT TRBD2 TRBV19 NA TRBJ2-3
CASSVVAEQGEQFF TGTGCCAGCAGCGTAGTTGCGGAGCAGGGCGAGCAGTTCTTC NA TRBV9 NA TRBJ2-1
CASSSTSGSWAYNEQFF TGTGCCAGCAGCTCTACTAGCGGGAGTTGGGCCTACAATGAGCAGTTCTTC TRBD2 TRBV7-9 few TRBJ2-1
CASSVGLAGGLFNEQFF TGTGCCAGCAGCGTAGGTCTAGCGGGGGGGCTCTTCAATGAGCAGTTCTTC TRBD2 TRBV9 NA TRBJ2-1
CASSLNQGPSYGYTF TGTGCCAGCAGTTTAAACCAGGGACCTTCTTATGGCTACACCTTC NA TRBV7-2 many TRBJ1-2
CASSDQGLSYEQYF TGTGCCAGCAGTGATCAGGGCCTCTCCTACGAGCAGTACTTC NA TRBV25-1 few TRBJ2-7
CASSLAALQEFF TGTGCCAGCAGCTTAGCGGCATTACAGGAGTTCTTC NA TRBV7-8 NA TRBJ2-1
CASSLVGPRGTDTQYF TGTGCCAGCAGCTTAGTGGGTCCCAGAGGCACAGATACGCAGTATTTT NA TRBV7-2 NA TRBJ2-3
CASSQDNQVFSAQYF TGCGCCAGCAGCCAGGACAATCAGGTTTTCTCGGCCCAGTACTTC NA TRBV4-3 few TRBJ2-5
CATSRADPLGTQYF TGTGCCACCAGCAGAGCTGACCCGTTGGGGACCCAGTACTTC NA TRBV15 few TRBJ2-5
CASSLAQGPYYEQYF TGTGCCAGCAGCTTAGCGCAGGGCCCGTACTACGAGCAGTACTTC NA TRBV7-2 few TRBJ2-7
CASSPPGTGRGGTEAFF TGTGCCAGCAGTCCCCCCGGGACAGGGAGAGGTGGCACTGAAGCTTTCTTT TRBD1 TRBV28 few TRBJ1-1
CASNARSPGNYEQYF TGTGCCAGCAACGCCCGCAGCCCGGGGAACTACGAGCAGTACTTC NA TRBV27 NA TRBJ2-7
CASSSDRAYSGANVLTF TGCGCCAGCAGCTCCGACAGGGCGTACTCTGGGGCCAACGTCCTGACTTTC TRBD1 TRBV5-1 few TRBJ2-6
CASSLSGTSGGNEQFF TGTGCCAGCAGCCTAAGCGGGACTAGCGGGGGGAATGAGCAGTTCTTC TRBD2 TRBV7-2 NA TRBJ2-1
CASSPRLASGANEQFF TGTGCCAGCTCACCACGTCTAGCTAGCGGGGCTAATGAGCAGTTCTTC TRBD2 TRBV18 NA TRBJ2-1
CASSLIPSGVSYEQYF TGCGCCAGCAGCTTGATACCTAGCGGGGTCTCCTACGAGCAGTACTTC TRBD2 TRBV5-1 NA TRBJ2-7
CASSLEPGQGHEQYF TGTGCCAGCAGCCTAGAACCGGGACAGGGCCACGAGCAGTACTTC TRBD1 TRBV3-1 NA TRBJ2-7
CASSVGQGAQAPLHF TGCGCCAGCAGCGTCGGACAGGGGGCGCAGGCACCCCTCCACTTT TRBD1 TRBV5-1 NA TRBJ1-6
CASSFRDTLYEQYF TGTGCCAGCAGCTTCCGGGACACCCTCTACGAGCAGTACTTC NA TRBV5-6 few TRBJ2-7
CASSGTGTTNSYEQYF TGTGCCAGCAGCGGCACCGGGACAACTAACTCCTACGAGCAGTACTTC NA TRBV7-9 few TRBJ2-7
CASSQDGPGGETQYF TGCGCCAGCAGCCAAGACGGTCCAGGGGGAGAGACCCAGTACTTC TRBD1 TRBV4-3 NA TRBJ2-5
CASSLQVGHYYEQYF TGTGCCAGCAGCTTGCAGGTAGGACACTACTACGAGCAGTACTTC NA TRBV5-5 few TRBJ2-7
CASSLRSEQYF TGTGCCAGCAGCCTCCGGTCCGAGCAGTACTTC NA TRBV3-1 many TRBJ2-7
CSARRGGGALETQYF TGCAGTGCCAGACGGGGCGGGGGGGCTTTAGAGACCCAGTACTTC TRBD2 TRBV20-1 few TRBJ2-5
CASTEGLAGADEQFF TGTGCCAGCACCGAGGGACTAGCGGGGGCGGATGAGCAGTTCTTC TRBD2 TRBV12-3/TRBV12-4 many TRBJ2-1
CSAKGGTGFSYEQYF TGCAGCGCGAAGGGGGGGACAGGTTTTTCCTACGAGCAGTACTTC NA TRBV29-1 few TRBJ2-7
CASSLAGRAHSYEQYF TGTGCCAGCAGCTTGGCGGGGCGGGCGCACTCCTACGAGCAGTACTTC NA TRBV7-9 many TRBJ2-7
CATSVGVLQTDTQYF TGTGCCACCAGTGTAGGTGTCCTCCAGACAGATACGCAGTATTTT NA TRBV24-1 few TRBJ2-3
CASSAQGARGYEQYF TGTGCCAGCAGCGCCCAGGGGGCTAGGGGCTACGAGCAGTACTTC TRBD1 TRBV27 few TRBJ2-7
CASSQVAVSYEQYF TGCGCCAGCAGCCAAGTCGCCGTTAGCTACGAGCAGTACTTC NA TRBV4-1 many TRBJ2-7
CASSFGTSLEQYF TGCGCCAGCAGCTTCGGGACTTCCTTAGAGCAGTACTTC NA TRBV5-1 NA TRBJ2-7
CASSITSNNEQFF TGTGCCAGCAGCATAACTAGTAACAATGAGCAGTTCTTC NA TRBV11-3 few TRBJ2-1
CASSLGTSGSTYEQYF TGTGCCAGCAGCTTGGGGACTAGCGGGAGCACCTACGAGCAGTACTTC TRBD2 TRBV5-5 few TRBJ2-7
CASSPLLAGGPYEQYF TGTGCCAGCAGCCCCTTACTAGCGGGAGGCCCCTACGAGCAGTACTTC TRBD2 TRBV11-2 NA TRBJ2-7
CASSQGQGETDTQYF TGTGCCAGCAGTCAAGGACAGGGTGAGACAGATACGCAGTATTTT TRBD1 TRBV6-1 few TRBJ2-3